This T cell receptor (beta chain) is from a study of blood T cell repertoires in COVID-19. The ends were cut back, 2 bases at V and 6 bases at J, with 9 bases in the middle. CDR3 length: 12 residues. CDR1 is SGHKS and CDR2 is YYEKEE in the germline V gene (reference sequence). Per the original methods: The assay estimated nucleated cells by amplifying reference gene primers. The data were produced by immunoSEQ multiplex PCR, yet TCRdb's version contains in-frame clones alone and is incomplete. V, J and clone size are taken as reported in that table, and D and trimming were inferred from the DNA itself. The sample contains fewer than 75,000 clones, roughly 88% of which appear only once.

Input material: peripheral blood. The clonotype comes from a man in his sixties or seventies with acute or convalescent COVID-19. The rearrangement joins TRBV5-5 to TRBJ2-7; the D is unclear. CDR3 sequence (DNA): TGTGCCAGCAGCTTATCCTACCTCGAGCAGTACTTC. It specifies CASSLSYLEQYF.